This entry features one TCR beta chain sequence. This receptor's antigen is unknown. No qualities accompany the bases; no much larger clone lies one base away. These data come from a study of radiation and T cells in renal cell carcinoma (TCRdb year 2020). Background on the whole study: In total, 50 to 55 samples, comprising approximately 25 tumors and approximately 27 peripheral blood samples, were subjected to TCR beta sequencing. A total of 4 million to 5 million unique CDR3 nucleotide sequences, encoding 2.8 million or so unique CDR3 amino acid sequences, were found across all 55 or so samples. The last blood draw occurred 4 weeks after radiation, at the same time as nephrectomy. What the study reported, not specific to this receptor: Because the trial had a single-armed design, the trial could not examine how radiation dose or scheduling affected the TCR repertoire. Because pretreatment tumor biopsies were not available, the study could not determine whether clonotypes were already present within the tumor at baseline. In blood, the top tumor clonotypes increased from baseline to 2 weeks after radiation and then shrank by 4 weeks, which suggests a temporary expansion of tumor-resident clones. Tracking of blood repertoire dynamics stopped at about 4 weeks after treatment, with no follow-up past that point.

The immunoSEQ kit was used, according to the manufacturer's recommendations, to generate TCR beta libraries from genomic DNA. To prepare the libraries, a first multiplex PCR with proprietary primers was run, followed by a second PCR that added unique barcodes, and a bead cleanup was done after each round. Each sample batch included a kit-provided positive control reaction and a negative control reaction. The final libraries were assessed on an Agilent 4200 TapeStation D1000 ScreenTape, pooled by volume, and quantified by qPCR. An Illumina NextSeq500 fitted with a MidOutput 150-cycle cartridge performed the sequencing, running 156 Read1 cycles and 15 Index1 cycles with the kit's custom primers. The pooled library was loaded at around 1.1 pM with 20% PhiX control spiked in. In the paper's pipeline: Vendor-processed data were analyzed in R, with a clonotype defined as all T cells sharing the same CDR3 nucleotide sequence. For clone abundance analyses, frequencies were normalized to the 10,000 most abundant clones in each sample. Public T cell clones, which averaged fewer than five per sample, were removed prior to analysis. A difference in abundance of at least 32-fold between compartments was used to define tumor-enriched and baseline blood-enriched clonotypes. A beta-binomial differential abundance model was used to identify clonotypes that were expanded or contracted between blood time points. The Baroni-Urbani and Buser coefficient was used to measure tumor-blood repertoire similarity, and groups were compared with two-tailed Wilcoxon tests in R. Here the immuneACCESS table is served through TCRdb, limited to in-frame sequences with V and J called. Missing clones are a known gap in these copies; in checked studies unresolved V genes cover under half, and the rest lacks a known reason. The DNA was the basis for D and trimming; V, J and clone size are from that table. The sample profile shows about 78,000 clones; about 88% of them were found once. 5% to 7.5% of the sample belongs to the ten largest clones.

Between the V and J ends, shortened by 1 base and 4 bases respectively, the junction contains 13 bases. The CDR3 numbers 15 residues from cysteine through phenylalanine. The DNA shown is the 45-base CDR3, in frame from base 1. From the germline V gene, CDR1 is SGHTA and CDR2 is FQGNSA. The time point label of this sample denotes: blood 4 weeks post-SBRT, at nephrectomy. The treatment or condition label corresponds to: 15 Gy SBRT to primary tumor, nephrectomy 4 weeks later. The samples were obtained from a clinical trial, where primary renal cell carcinomas were treated with 15 Gy stereotactic body radiation therapy and then removed by nephrectomy 4 weeks afterward. To follow tumor-enriched clonotypes, peripheral blood was collected serially from radiation-treated patients at baseline and again at 2 weeks and 4 weeks after SBRT. All patients had renal cell carcinoma with clear cell pathology. The QIAamp DNA Blood Mini Kit (Qiagen) was used to prepare genomic DNA for TCR sequencing. The analyses included just those samples that passed every quality control check.

This clonotype originated in a woman in her 70s with renal cell carcinoma. The V and J genes are TRBV7-2 and TRBJ1-1; tentative D gene TRBD1, with 5 bases matching. The sequences come from blood, collected from a patient whose treatment included radiotherapy and nephrectomy. The CDR3: CASSLEAGLGTEAFF. The DNA sequence is given as TGTGCCAGCAGCTTAGAGGCAGGGTTGGGCACTGAAGCTTTCTTT.